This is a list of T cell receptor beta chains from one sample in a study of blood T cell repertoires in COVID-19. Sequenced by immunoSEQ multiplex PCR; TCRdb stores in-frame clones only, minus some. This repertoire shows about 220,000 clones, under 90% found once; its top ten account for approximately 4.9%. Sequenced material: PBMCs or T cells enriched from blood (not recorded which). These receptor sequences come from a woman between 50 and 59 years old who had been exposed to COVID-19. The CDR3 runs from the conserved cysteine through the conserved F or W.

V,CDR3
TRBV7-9,CASSRDSTYEQYF
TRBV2,CAEGQGLESPLHF
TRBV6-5,CASRLPTGSIFF
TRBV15,CATSPRGGEGTEAFF
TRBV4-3,CASSQDRGTEAFF
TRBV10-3,CASRGQGDTGELFF
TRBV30,CAWRWGRNTEAFF
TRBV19,CASSPYTHSYEQYF
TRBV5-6,CASSYPGTGGYEQYF
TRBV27,CASSWDRDTEAFF
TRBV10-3,CAISAPGQGDEQYF
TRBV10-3,CAISGGSPQGSYEQYF
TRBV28,CASSLPPRGNQPQHF
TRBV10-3,CAIKMDRVFTEAFF
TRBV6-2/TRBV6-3,CASSLWAAAGELFF
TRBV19,CASSSQSTDTQYF
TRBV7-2,CASYTFAEELGGTPNEQFF
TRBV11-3,CASSFSSGGTDTQYF
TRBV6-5,CASSSGWASSTEAFF
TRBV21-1,CASSKEAGGCTGELFF
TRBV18,CASSPDREGYTF
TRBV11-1,CASSAGQGANGNTIYF
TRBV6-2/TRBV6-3,CASSYGTIGLDTQYF
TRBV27,CASSLREGITEAFF
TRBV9,CASSAWDSGNEQFF
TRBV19,CASSRDRQAEQYF
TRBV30,CAWSARDYEQYF
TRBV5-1,CASSLEGSGISPLHF
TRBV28,CASSLGRFRTVTYEQYF
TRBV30,CACDRGIRSSYQETQYF
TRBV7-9,CASSLDGIGNQPQHF
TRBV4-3,CASSQERGGKKLFF
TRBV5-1,CASSLEQGGNEKLFF
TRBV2,CASRAVTGGVDGYTF
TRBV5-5,CATRTGGRNEQFF
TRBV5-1,CASSLETGKNTEAFF
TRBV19,CASSSGGYEQYF
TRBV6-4,CASKRTVNTEAFF
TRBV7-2,CASSLALYTGELFF
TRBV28,CASLSRSGVIETQYF
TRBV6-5,CASSPDSPNYGYTF